This TCR beta chain is drawn from a study of shared clonotypes between healthy human individuals. This clone appeared once. The repertoire was sequenced with immunoSEQ multiplex PCR; TCRdb's copy has only in-frame clones and lacks some. The data show about 490,000 clones, around 80% seen once. CDR1 MNHEY and CDR2 SVGAGI come from the germline V gene. V gave up 5 bases and J gave up 6 bases, with 14 bases separating them. This CDR3 contains 14 residues. The chain joins TRBV6-5 to TRBJ1-5; D is possibly TRBD1 (5 bases). The sequence was obtained from a woman aged 40 to 55 in good health. Some clones in this sample may be carry-over from other donors' samples. Sequencing used PBMCs. The CDR3 DNA is TGTGCCAGCAGTGCCGGGACCGAGGGTCAGCCCCAGCATTTT. This sequence encodes CASSAGTEGQPQHF.